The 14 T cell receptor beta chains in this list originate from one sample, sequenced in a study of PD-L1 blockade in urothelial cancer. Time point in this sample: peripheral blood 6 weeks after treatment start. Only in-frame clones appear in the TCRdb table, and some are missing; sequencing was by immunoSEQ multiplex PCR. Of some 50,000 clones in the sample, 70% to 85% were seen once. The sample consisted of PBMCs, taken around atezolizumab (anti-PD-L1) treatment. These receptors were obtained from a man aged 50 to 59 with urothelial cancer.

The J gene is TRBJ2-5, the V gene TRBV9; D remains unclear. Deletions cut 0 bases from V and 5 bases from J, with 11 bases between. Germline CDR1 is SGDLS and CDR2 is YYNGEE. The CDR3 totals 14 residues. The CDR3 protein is CASSVGFSGETQYF. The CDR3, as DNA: TGTGCCAGCAGCGTAGGGTTTTCCGGGGAGACCCAGTACTTC.

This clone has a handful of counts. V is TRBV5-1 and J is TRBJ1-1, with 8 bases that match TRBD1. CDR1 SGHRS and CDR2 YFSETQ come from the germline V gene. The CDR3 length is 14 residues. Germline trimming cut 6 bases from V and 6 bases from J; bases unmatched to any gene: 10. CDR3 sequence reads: CASMEQGAIAEAFF. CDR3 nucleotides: TGCGCCAGCATGGAGCAGGGGGCCATCGCTGAAGCTTTCTTT.

CDR3 region: CASSPLGSGGNTEAFF. In nucleotides, the CDR3 is TGCGCCAGCAGCCCGTTGGGATCCGGGGGAAACACTGAAGCTTTCTTT. The rearrangement links TRBV4-1 to TRBJ1-1, with D possibly being TRBD1 (5 bases). This CDR3 region has 16 residues. Trimming took 4 bases from V and 2 from J, leaving 17 bases between them. The V gene's germline CDR1 is MGHRA and CDR2 YSYEKL.

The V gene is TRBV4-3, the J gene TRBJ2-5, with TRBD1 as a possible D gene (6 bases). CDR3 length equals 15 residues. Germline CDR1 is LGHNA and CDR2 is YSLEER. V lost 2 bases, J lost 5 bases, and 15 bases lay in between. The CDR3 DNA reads TGCGCCAGCAGCCAAAGGGGGACCAGTGGGGAGACCCAGTACTTC. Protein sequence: CASSQRGTSGETQYF.

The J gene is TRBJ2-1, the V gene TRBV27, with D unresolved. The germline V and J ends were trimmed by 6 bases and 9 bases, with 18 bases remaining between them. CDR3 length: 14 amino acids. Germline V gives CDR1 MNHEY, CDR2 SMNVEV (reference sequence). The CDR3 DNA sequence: TGTGCCAGCAGCCAGGCCTTAGTGCATGTTGAGCAGTTCTTC. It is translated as CASSQALVHVEQFF.

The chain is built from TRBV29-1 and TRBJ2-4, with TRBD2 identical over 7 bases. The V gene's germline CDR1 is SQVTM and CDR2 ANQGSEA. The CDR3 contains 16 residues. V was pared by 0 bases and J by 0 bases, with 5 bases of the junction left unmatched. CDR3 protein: CSVEEGSGLAKNIQYF. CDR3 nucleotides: TGCAGCGTTGAAGAAGGTAGCGGGCTAGCCAAAAACATTCAGTACTTC.

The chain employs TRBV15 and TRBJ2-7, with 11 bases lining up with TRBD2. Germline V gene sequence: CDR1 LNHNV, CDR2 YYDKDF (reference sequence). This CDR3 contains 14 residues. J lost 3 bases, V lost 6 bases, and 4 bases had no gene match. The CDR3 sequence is CATSASGGHYEQYF. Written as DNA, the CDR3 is TGTGCCACCAGTGCTAGCGGGGGGCACTACGAGCAGTACTTC.

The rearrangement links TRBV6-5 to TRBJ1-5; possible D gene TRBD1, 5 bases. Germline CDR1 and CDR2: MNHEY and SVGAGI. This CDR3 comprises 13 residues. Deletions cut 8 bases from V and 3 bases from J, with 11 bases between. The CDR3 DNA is TGTGCCAGCTCCGACAGTTCCAATCAGCCCCAGCATTTT. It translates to CASSDSSNQPQHF.

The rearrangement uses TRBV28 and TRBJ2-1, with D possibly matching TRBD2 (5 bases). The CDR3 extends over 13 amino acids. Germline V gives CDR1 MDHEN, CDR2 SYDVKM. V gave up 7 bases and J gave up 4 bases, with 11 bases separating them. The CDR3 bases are TGTGCCAGCAAGCCCGGGGATTACAATGAGCAGTTCTTC. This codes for CASKPGDYNEQFF.

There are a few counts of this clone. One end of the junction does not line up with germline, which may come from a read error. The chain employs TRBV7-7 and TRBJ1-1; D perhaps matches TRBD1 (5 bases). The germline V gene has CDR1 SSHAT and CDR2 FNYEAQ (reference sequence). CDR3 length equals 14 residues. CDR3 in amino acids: CASSLSRGYTEAFF. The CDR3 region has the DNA TGTGCTAGCAGCTTATCAAGGGGTTACACTGAAGCTTTCTTT.

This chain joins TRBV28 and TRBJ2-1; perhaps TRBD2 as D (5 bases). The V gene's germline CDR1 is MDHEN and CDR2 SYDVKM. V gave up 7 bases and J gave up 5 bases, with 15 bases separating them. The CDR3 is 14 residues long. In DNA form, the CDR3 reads TGTGCCAGCACCCGGGTGACTAATAACAATGAGCAGTTCTTC. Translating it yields CASTRVTNNNEQFF. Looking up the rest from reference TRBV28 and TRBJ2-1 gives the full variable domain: DVKVTQSSRYLVKRTGEKVFLECVQDMDHENMFWYRQDPGLGLRLIYFSYDVKMKEKGDIPEGYSVSREKKERFSLILESASTNQTSMYLCASTRVTNNNEQFFGPGTRLTVL.

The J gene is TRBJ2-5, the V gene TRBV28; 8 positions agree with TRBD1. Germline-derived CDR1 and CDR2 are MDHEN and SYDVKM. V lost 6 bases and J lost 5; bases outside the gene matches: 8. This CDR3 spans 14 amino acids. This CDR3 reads CASRIGQGEETQYF. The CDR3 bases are TGTGCCAGCAGGATCGGACAGGGTGAGGAGACCCAGTACTTC. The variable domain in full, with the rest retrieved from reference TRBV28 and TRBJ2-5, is DVKVTQSSRYLVKRTGEKVFLECVQDMDHENMFWYRQDPGLGLRLIYFSYDVKMKEKGDIPEGYSVSREKKERFSLILESASTNQTSMYLCASRIGQGEETQYFGPGTRLLVL.

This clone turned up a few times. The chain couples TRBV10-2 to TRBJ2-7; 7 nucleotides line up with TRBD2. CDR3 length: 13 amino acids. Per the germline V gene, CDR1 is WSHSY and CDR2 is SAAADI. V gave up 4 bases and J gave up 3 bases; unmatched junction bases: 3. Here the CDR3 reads CASSVSGNYEQYF. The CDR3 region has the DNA TGCGCCAGCAGTGTAAGCGGGAACTACGAGCAGTACTTC.

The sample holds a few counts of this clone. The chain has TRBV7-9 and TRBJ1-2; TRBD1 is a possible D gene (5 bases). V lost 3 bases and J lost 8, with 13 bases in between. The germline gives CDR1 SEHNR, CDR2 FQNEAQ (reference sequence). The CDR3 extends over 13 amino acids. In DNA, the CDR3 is TGTGCCAGCAGCTTCTCGATGGGACTGGGCTACACCTTC. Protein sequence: CASSFSMGLGYTF.